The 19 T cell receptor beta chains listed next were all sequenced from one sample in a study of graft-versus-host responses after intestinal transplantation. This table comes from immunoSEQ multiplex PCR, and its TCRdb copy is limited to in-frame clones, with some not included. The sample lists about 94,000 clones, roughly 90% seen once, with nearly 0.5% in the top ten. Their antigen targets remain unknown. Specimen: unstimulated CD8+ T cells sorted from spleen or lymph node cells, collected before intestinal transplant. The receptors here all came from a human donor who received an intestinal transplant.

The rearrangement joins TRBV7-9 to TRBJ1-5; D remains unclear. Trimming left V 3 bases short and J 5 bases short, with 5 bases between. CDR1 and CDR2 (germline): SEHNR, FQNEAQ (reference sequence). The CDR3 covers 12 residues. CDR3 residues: CASSLADQPQHF. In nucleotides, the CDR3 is TGTGCCAGCAGCTTGGCGGATCAGCCCCAGCATTTT.

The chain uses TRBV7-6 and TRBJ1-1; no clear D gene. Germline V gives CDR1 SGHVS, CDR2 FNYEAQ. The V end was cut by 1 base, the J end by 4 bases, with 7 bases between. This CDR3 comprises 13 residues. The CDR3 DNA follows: TGTGCCAGCAGCTTAGTAGGAGCCACTGAAGCTTTCTTT. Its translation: CASSLVGATEAFF.

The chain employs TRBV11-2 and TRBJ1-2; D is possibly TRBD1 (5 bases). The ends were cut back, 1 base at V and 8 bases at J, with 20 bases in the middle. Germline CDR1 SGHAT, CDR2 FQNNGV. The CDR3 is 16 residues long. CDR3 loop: CASSLGEGSYLPGYTF. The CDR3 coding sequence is TGTGCCAGCAGCTTAGGGGAGGGGTCCTACCTACCGGGCTACACCTTC.

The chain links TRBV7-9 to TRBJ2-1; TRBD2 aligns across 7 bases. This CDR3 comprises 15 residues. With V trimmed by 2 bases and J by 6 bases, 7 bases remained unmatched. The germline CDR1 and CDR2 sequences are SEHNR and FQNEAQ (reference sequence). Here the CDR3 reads CASSLFAREGNEQFF. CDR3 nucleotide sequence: TGTGCCAGCAGCTTATTCGCCAGGGAGGGCAATGAGCAGTTCTTC. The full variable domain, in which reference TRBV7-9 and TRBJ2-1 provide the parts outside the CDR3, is DTGVSQNPRHKITKRGQNVTFRCDPISEHNRLYWYRQTLGQGPEFLTYFQNEAQLEKSRLLSDRFSAERPKGSFSTLEIQRTEQGDSAMYLCASSLFAREGNEQFFGPGTRLTVL.

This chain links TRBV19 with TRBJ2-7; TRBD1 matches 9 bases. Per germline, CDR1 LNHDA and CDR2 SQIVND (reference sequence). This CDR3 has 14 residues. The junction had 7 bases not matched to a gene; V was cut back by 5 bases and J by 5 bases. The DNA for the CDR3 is TGTGCCAGTAGTGAGGGACAGGGCGGGAACGAGCAGTACTTC. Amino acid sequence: CASSEGQGGNEQYF.

The CDR3 loop reads CASSLPGLEKYF. The CDR3 region has the DNA TGTGCCAGCAGCCTGCCGGGGTTAGAGAAGTATTTT. The chain recombines TRBV7-9 with TRBJ2-3; D may be TRBD2 (5 bases). V shed 5 bases and J shed 13 bases, with 16 bases lying between them. From germline, CDR1 is SEHNR and CDR2 FQNEAQ (reference sequence). CDR3 length: 12 amino acids. Supplemented by reference TRBV7-9 and TRBJ2-3, the full variable domain reads DTGVSQNPRHKITKRGQNVTFRCDPISEHNRLYWYRQTLGQGPEFLTYFQNEAQLEKSRLLSDRFSAERPKGSFSTLEIQRTEQGDSAMYLCASSLPGLEKYFGPGTRLTVL.

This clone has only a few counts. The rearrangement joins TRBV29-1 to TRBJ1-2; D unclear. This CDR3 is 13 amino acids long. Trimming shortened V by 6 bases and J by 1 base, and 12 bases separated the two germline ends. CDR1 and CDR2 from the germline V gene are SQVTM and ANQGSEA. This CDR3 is CSVERRGNYGYTF. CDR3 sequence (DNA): TGCAGCGTCGAGAGACGGGGTAACTATGGCTACACCTTC.

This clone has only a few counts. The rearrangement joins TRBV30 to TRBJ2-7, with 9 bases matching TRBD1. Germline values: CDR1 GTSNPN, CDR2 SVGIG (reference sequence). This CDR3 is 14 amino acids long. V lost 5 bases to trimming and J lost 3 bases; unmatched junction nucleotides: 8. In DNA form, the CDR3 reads TGTGCCTGGGAACCCGGGACAGGGATCTACGAGCAGTACTTC. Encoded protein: CAWEPGTGIYEQYF.

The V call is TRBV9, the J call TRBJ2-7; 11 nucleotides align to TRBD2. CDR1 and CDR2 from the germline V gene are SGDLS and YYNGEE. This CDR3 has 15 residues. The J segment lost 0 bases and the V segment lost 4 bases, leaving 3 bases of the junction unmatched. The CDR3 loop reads CASSSGTSGSYEQYF. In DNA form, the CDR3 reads TGTGCCAGCAGCAGCGGGACTAGCGGCTCCTACGAGCAGTACTTC. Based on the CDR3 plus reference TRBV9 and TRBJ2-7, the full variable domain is DSGVTQTPKHLITATGQRVTLRCSPRSGDLSVYWYQQSLDQGLQFLIQYYNGEERAKGNILERFSAQQFPDLHSELNLSSLELGDSALYFCASSSGTSGSYEQYFGPGTRLTVT.

DNA for the CDR3: TGTGCCAGCAGTTTAGGACGGGGGGAGACCCAGTACTTC. Translation gives CASSLGRGETQYF. The V and J genes are TRBV27 and TRBJ2-5, with TRBD2 as a possible D gene (6 bases). The germline CDR1 and CDR2 sequences are MNHEY and SMNVEV (reference sequence). The germline V and J ends were trimmed by 2 bases and 5 bases, with 9 bases remaining between them. This CDR3 comprises 13 residues.

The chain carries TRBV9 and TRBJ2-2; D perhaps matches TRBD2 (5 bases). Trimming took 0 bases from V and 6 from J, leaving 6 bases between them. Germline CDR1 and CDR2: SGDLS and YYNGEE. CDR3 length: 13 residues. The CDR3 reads CASSVGGSGELFF. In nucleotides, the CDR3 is TGTGCCAGCAGCGTAGGAGGGTCCGGGGAGCTGTTTTTT.

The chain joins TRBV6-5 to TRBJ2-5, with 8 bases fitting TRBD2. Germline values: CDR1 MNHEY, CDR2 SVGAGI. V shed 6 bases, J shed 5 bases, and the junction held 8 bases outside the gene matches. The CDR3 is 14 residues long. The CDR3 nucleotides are TGTGCCAGCAGCGACTCCAGGACTAGCGAGACCCAGTACTTC. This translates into CASSDSRTSETQYF.

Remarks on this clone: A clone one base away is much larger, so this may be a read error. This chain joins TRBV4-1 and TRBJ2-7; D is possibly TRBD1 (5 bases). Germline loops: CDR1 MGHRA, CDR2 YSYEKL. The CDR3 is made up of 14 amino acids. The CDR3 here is CASSQEPGSYERYF. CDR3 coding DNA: TGCGCCAGCAGCCAAGAGCCAGGGTCGTACGAGCGGTACTTC.

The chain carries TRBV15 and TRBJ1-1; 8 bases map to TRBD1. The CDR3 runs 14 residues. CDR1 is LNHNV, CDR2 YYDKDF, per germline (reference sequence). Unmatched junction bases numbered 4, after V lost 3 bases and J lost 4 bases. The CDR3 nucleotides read TGTGCCACCAGCAGCGACAGGGGATCCACTGAAGCTTTCTTT. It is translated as CATSSDRGSTEAFF.

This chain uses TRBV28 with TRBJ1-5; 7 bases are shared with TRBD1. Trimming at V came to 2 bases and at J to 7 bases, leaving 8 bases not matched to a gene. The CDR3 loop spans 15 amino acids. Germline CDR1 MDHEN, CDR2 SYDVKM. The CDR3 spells CASSLARDSYQPQHF. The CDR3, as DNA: TGTGCCAGCAGTTTAGCCCGGGACAGCTACCAGCCCCAGCATTTT.

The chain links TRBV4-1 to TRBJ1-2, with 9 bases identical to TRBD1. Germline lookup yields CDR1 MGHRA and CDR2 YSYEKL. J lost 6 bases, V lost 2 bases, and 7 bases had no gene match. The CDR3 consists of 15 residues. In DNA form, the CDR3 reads TGCGCCAGCAGCCAAACCGGGACAGGGACTGATGGCTACACCTTC. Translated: CASSQTGTGTDGYTF.

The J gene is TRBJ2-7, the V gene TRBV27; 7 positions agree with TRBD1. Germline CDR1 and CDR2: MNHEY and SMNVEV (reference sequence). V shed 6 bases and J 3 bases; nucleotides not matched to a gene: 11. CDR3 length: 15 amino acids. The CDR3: CASSPGQDPYYEQYF. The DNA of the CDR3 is TGTGCCAGCAGCCCTGGACAGGACCCCTACTACGAGCAGTACTTC.

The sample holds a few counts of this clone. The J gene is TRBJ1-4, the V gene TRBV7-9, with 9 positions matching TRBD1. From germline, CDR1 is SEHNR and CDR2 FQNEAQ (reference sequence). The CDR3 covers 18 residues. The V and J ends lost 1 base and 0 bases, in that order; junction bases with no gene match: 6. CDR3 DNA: TGTGCCAGCAGCTTAGAGGACAGGGGTCTTTCAACTAATGAAAAACTGTTTTTT. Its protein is CASSLEDRGLSTNEKLFF.

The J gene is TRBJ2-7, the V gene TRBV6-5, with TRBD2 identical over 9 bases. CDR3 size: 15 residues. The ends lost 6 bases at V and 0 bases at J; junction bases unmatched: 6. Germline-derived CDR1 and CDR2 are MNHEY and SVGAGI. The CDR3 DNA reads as TGTGCCAGCAGCCGCACTAGCGGGTCCTCCTACGAGCAGTACTTC. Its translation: CASSRTSGSSYEQYF.